Listed below are T cell receptor beta chains from one sample, sequenced in a study of T cell responses to AZD1222 COVID-19 vaccine. The data were produced by immunoSEQ multiplex PCR, yet TCRdb's version contains in-frame clones alone and is incomplete. The sample lists 25,000 to 30,000 clones; about 90% were seen once. The input for sequencing was peripheral blood, taken 28 days after the second AZD1222 dose. The origin of the receptors is an adult who received the AZD1222 COVID-19 vaccine. The CDR3 runs from the conserved cysteine through the conserved F or W. D genes are given only for firm matches. Some rows mark clone size as missing; the rest say once, few, many or name a class of expanded clone.

>TRBJ1-1|TRBV3-1/TRBV3-2|.|.|14
TGTGCCAGCAGCCATTTCGGGAGAGGCACTGAAGCTTTCTTT
CASSHFGRGTEAFF
>TRBJ2-7|TRBV5-1|.|TRBD2|17
TGCGCCAGCAGTCGACTAGCGGGAGCGACGATGTCCTACGAGCAGTACTTC
CASSRLAGATMSYEQYF
>TRBJ2-2|TRBV5-1|.|.|13
TGCGCCAGCAGCGTCCATGACGCCGGGGAGCTGTTTTTT
CASSVHDAGELFF
>TRBJ2-2|TRBV7-3|.|.|17
TGTGCCAGCCGACGGATTGCCGGGAGCACGAACACCGGGGAGCTGTTTTTT
CASRRIAGSTNTGELFF
>TRBJ1-3|TRBV4-2|.|TRBD1|16
TGTGCCAGCAGCCAGGTCGCGGGACAGGGGGCAAACACCATATATTTT
CASSQVAGQGANTIYF
>TRBJ2-5|TRBV19|.|.|16
TGTGCCAGTAGTCCCACTGGGACCCGCCGGGAGGAGACCCAGTACTTC
CASSPTGTRREETQYF
>TRBJ2-2|TRBV28|.|TRBD2|17
TGTGCCAGCAGTCCCGTTAGCGGGAGTAGCTACACCGGGGAGCTGTTTTTT
CASSPVSGSSYTGELFF
>TRBJ2-7|TRBV18|.|.|13
TGTGCCAGCTCGAGTACAGAATTCTACGAGCAGTACTTC
CASSSTEFYEQYF
>TRBJ2-1|TRBV28|.|.|16
TGTGCCAGCAGAAAGAGGCGGGCGGGTTACGTCTATGAGCAGTTCTTC
CASRKRRAGYVYEQFF
>TRBJ1-6|TRBV6-2/TRBV6-3|once|TRBD1|15
TGTGCCAGCAGTCGCAAGACAGGGGTGTATTCACCCCTCCACTTT
CASSRKTGVYSPLHF
>TRBJ2-7|TRBV3-1/TRBV3-2|.|.|13
TGTGCCAGCAGCCTCCGGGCCACCTACGAGCAGTACTTC
CASSLRATYEQYF
>TRBJ2-7|TRBV29-1|.|.|12
TGCAGCGTTGGCAGGAACTCCTACGAGCAGTACTTC
CSVGRNSYEQYF
>TRBJ1-1|TRBV6-2/TRBV6-3|.|.|13
TGTGCCAGCAGTTACTCGCGTACAGAGCAAGCTTTCTTT
CASSYSRTEQAFF
>TRBJ2-1|TRBV7-2|.|.|14
TGTGCCAGCAGCTTAGCGCTAGAATCCAATGAGCAGTTCTTC
CASSLALESNEQFF
>TRBJ2-1|TRBV24-1|.|TRBD1|14
TGTGCCACCAGTGGACAGGGTCCAGCCAATGAGCAGTTCTTC
CATSGQGPANEQFF
>TRBJ2-3|TRBV7-2|.|TRBD2|16
TGTGCCAGCAGCTCGGGACTAGCGGGAGTCACAGATACGCAGTATTTT
CASSSGLAGVTDTQYF
>TRBJ1-5|TRBV7-2|.|TRBD1|16
TGTGCCAGCAGCTTAGTCGGGACAGGGGGCGGTCAGCCCCAGCATTTT
CASSLVGTGGGQPQHF
>TRBJ1-5|TRBV23-1|.|.|16
TGCGCCAGCAGTCAATCATTGGAACCGCTAAGGGAGCCCCAGCATTTT
CASSQSLEPLREPQHF
>TRBJ2-7|TRBV4-3|.|.|13
TGCGCCAGCAGCCAAGATAGAGGTTACGAGCAGTACTTC
CASSQDRGYEQYF
>TRBJ2-7|TRBV3-1/TRBV3-2|.|TRBD2|14
TGTGCCAGCACCAGTCGGCTAGCGGGTTTAGAGCAGTACTTC
CASTSRLAGLEQYF
>TRBJ1-1|TRBV27|once|.|15
TGTGCCAGCTCCTCAGTGGGGTTACCGAACACTGAAGCTTTCTTT
CASSSVGLPNTEAFF
>TRBJ1-1|TRBV6-5|.|.|13
TGTGCCAGCAGTTTCCTTTCTGGCACTGAAGCTTTCTTT
CASSFLSGTEAFF
>TRBJ2-2|TRBV14|.|.|17
TGTGCCAGCAGCCAAGTTATCGGTACGAGAAACACCGGGGAGCTGTTTTTT
CASSQVIGTRNTGELFF
>TRBJ2-7|TRBV18|.|.|18
TGTGCCAGCTCACCGTCCGGGCTAGCCCCGATCTTCTCCTACGAGCAGTACTTC
CASSPSGLAPIFSYEQYF
>TRBJ1-5|TRBV6-5|.|.|13
TGTGCCAGCAGTAAACAGGTGAATCAGCCCCAGCATTTT
CASSKQVNQPQHF
>TRBJ1-2|TRBV21-1|.|.|14
TGTGCCAGCAGCAAAGAGGGCAGGGGCAGAGGCTACACCTTC
CASSKEGRGRGYTF
>TRBJ1-1|TRBV7-9|.|.|14
TGTGCCAGCAGCGAGGACAGTTTGAACACTGAAGCTTTCTTT
CASSEDSLNTEAFF
>TRBJ2-7|TRBV4-1|.|.|17
TGCGCCAGCAGCCACAGCACGAGAGGGGTCTACTCCTACGAGCAGTACTTC
CASSHSTRGVYSYEQYF
>TRBJ1-2|TRBV6-5|.|.|13
TGTGCCAGCAGCTTATTGGGGGTAGATGGCTACACCTTC
CASSLLGVDGYTF
>TRBJ2-1|TRBV4-1|.|TRBD2|16
TGCGCCAGCAGCCAAGATCCTAGCGGGAGGTACGATGAGCAGTTCTTC
CASSQDPSGRYDEQFF
>TRBJ1-3|TRBV30|.|.|14
TGTGCCTGGAGTTTAAGTTACTCTGGAAACACCATATATTTT
CAWSLSYSGNTIYF